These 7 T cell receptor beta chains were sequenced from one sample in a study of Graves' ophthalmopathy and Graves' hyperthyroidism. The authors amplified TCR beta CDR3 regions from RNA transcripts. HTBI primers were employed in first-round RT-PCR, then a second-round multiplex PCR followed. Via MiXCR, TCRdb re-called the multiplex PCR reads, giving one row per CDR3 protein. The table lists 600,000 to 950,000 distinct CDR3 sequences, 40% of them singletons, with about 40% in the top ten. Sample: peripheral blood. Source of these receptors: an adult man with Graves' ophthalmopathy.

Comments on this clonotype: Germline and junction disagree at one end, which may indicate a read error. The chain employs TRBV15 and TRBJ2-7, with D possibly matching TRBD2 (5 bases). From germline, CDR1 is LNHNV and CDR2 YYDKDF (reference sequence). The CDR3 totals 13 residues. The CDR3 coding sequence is TGTGCCGCCAGCAGAGGTTTGGAGGACGAGCAGTACTTC. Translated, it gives CAASRGLEDEQYF.

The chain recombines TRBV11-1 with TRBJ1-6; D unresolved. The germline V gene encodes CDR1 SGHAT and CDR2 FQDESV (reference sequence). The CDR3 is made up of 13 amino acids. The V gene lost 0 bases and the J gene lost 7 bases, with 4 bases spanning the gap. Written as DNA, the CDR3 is TGTGCCAGCAGCTTAGCAACGAATTCACCCCTCCACTTT. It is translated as CASSLATNSPLHF.

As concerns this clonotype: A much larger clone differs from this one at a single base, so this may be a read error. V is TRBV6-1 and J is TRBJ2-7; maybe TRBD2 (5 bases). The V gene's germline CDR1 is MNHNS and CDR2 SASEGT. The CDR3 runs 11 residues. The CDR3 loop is CASSTKWEQHF. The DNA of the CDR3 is TGTGCCAGCAGCACCAAGTGGGAGCAGCACTTC.

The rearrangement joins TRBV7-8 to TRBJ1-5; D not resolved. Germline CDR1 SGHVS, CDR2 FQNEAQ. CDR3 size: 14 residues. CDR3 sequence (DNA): TGTGCTAGAGCTTTAGTAAACGCCAATCAGCCCCAGCATTTT. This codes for CARALVNANQPQHF.

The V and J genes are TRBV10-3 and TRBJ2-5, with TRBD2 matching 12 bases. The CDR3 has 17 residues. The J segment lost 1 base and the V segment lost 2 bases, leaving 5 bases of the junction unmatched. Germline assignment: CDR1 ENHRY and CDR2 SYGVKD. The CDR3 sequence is CAISELWTSGTQETQYF. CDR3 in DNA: TGTGCCATCAGTGAGCTATGGACTAGCGGGACCCAAGAGACCCAGTACTTC.

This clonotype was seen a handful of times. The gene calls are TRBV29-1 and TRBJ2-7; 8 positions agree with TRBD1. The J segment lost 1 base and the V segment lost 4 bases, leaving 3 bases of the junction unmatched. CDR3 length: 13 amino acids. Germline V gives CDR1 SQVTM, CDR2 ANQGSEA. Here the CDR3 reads CSVGGTGSYEQYF. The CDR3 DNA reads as TGCAGCGTTGGGGGGACAGGTTCCTACGAGCAGTACTTC.

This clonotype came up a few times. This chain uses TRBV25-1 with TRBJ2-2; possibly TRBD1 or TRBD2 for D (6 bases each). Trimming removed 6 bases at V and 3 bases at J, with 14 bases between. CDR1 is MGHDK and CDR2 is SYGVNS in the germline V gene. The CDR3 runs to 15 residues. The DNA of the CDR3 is TGTGCCAGCAGAAAGGGGGGCCTGGACACCGGGGAGCTGTTTTTT. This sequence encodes CASRKGGLDTGELFF.